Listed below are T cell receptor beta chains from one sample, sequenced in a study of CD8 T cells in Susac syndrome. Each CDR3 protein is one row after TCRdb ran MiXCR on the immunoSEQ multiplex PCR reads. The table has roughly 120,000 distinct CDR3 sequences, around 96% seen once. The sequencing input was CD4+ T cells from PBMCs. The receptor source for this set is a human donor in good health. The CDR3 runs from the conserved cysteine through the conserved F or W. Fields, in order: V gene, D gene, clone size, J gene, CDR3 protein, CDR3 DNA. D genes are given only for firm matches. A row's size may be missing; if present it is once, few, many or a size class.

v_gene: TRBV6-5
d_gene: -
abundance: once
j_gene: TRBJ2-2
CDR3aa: CASSPGRFDTGELFF
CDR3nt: TGTGCCAGCAGTCCGGGGCGCTTCGACACCGGGGAGCTGTTTTTT

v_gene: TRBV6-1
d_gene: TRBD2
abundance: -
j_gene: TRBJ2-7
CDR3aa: CASSRDLLAGGSSYEQYF
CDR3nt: TGTGCCAGCAGTCGCGATCTCCTAGCGGGAGGGAGCTCCTACGAGCAGTACTTC

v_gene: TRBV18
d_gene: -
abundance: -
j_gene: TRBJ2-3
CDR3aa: CASSPKGTDTQYF
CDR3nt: TGTGCCAGCTCACCTAAGGGGACAGATACGCAGTATTTT

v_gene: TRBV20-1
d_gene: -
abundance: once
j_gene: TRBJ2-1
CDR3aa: CSARGFGSGYNEQFF
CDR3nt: TGCAGTGCTAGAGGATTCGGTAGCGGATACAATGAGCAGTTCTTC

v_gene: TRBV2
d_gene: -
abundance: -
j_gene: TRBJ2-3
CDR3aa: CASRWDSTDTQYF
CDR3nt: TGTGCCAGCAGATGGGATAGCACAGATACGCAGTATTTT

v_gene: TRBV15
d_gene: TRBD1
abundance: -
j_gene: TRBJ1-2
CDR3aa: CATSTRTGGNYGYTF
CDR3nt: TGTGCCACCAGCACACGGACAGGGGGCAATTATGGCTACACCTTC

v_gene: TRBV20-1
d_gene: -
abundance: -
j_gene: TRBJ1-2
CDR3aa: CSASLGQMGGYTF
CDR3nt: TGCAGTGCTAGCCTTGGACAGATGGGTGGCTACACCTTC

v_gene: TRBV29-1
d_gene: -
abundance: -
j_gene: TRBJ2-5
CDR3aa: CSVEDARGVQETQYF
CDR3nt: TGCAGCGTTGAAGATGCCCGTGGGGTTCAAGAGACCCAGTACTTC

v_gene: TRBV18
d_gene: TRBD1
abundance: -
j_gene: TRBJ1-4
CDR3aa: CASSMTDRGVEKLFF
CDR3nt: TGTGCCAGCTCAATGACTGACAGGGGTGTTGAAAAACTGTTTTTT

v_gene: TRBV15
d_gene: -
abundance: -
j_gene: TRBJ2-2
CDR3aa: CATSRDNRGTNTGELFF
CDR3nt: TGTGCCACCAGCAGAGACAACCGGGGGACCAACACCGGGGAGCTGTTTTTT

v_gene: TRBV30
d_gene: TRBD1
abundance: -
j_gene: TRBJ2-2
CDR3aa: CAWSGDTRTGRTGELFF
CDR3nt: TGTGCCTGGAGTGGGGATACCAGGACAGGTCGAACCGGGGAGCTGTTTTTT

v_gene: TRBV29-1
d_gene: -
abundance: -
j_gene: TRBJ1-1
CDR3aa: CTTGAGAGAEAFF
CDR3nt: TGCACGACCGGGGCCGGGGCGGGGGCTGAAGCTTTCTTT

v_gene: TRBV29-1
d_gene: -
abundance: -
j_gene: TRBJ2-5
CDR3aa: CSASDPQETQYF
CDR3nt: TGCAGCGCCTCCGACCCGCAAGAGACCCAGTACTTC

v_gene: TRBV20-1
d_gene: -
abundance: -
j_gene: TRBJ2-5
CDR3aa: CSARGVLVEETQYF
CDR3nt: TGCAGTGCTAGAGGAGTCCTAGTAGAAGAGACCCAGTACTTC

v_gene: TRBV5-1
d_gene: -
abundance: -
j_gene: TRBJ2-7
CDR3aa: CASSPGQSSEQYF
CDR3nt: TGCGCCAGCAGCCCAGGACAGTCTTCTGAGCAGTACTTC

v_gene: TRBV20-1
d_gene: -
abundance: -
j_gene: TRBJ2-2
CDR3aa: CSASFPGRNTGELFF
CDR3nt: TGCAGTGCTAGCTTCCCGGGCCGAAACACCGGGGAGCTGTTTTTT

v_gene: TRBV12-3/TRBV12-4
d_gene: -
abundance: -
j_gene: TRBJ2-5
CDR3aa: CASSFRTSETQYF
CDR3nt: TGTGCCAGCAGTTTTCGGACCTCAGAGACCCAGTACTTC

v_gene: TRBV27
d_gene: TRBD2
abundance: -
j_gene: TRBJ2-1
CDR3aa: CASSLASGRLLYNEQFF
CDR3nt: TGTGCCAGCAGCCTTGCTAGCGGGAGGTTGTTATACAATGAGCAGTTCTTC

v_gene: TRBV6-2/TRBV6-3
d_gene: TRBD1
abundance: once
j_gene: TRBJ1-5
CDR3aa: CASSGQVEGNQPQHF
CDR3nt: TGTGCCAGCAGTGGACAGGTTGAAGGTAATCAGCCCCAGCATTTT

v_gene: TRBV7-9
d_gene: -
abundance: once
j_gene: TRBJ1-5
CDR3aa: CASSQSPNQPQHF
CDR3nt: TGTGCCAGCAGCCAATCCCCAAATCAGCCCCAGCATTTT